This T cell receptor beta chain was identified during a study of blood T cell repertoires in COVID-19. Study overall: Collection of acute and convalescent COVID-19 samples took place in the United States, Italy and Spain.

The assay was immunoSEQ multiplex PCR, and TCRdb's table has in-frame clones only and misses some. The sample has more than 95,000 clones; about 85% are singletons. Trimming took 10 bases from V and 2 from J; bases not matched to a gene: 14. Germline V CDR1 and CDR2: ENHRY, SYGVKD. This CDR3 has 17 amino acids. This TCR was sampled from a man aged 50 to 59 with acute or convalescent COVID-19. The genes are TRBV10-3 and TRBJ1-6; 7 nucleotides align to TRBD1. Sequencing input: peripheral blood. CDR3 nucleotides: TGTGCCACTCACGGTGGGGGGACAGTGCCCTATAATTCACCCCTCCACTTT. Its protein is CATHGGGTVPYNSPLHF.